The next 12 T cell receptor beta chains were all read from a single sample in a study of cytomegalovirus exposure and HLA in healthy donors. The study ran its PCR with 60 Vbeta and 13 Jbeta primers. Assay used: immunoSEQ multiplex PCR; TCRdb lists only in-frame clones, some missing. The table lists just under 95,000 clones, 81% of them singletons. The sample consisted of PBMCs. All receptors come from a human donor in good health.

The rearrangement joins TRBV7-8 to TRBJ1-1; weak D call: TRBD1 (5 bases). Looked up from germline, CDR1 is SGHVS and CDR2 is FQNEAQ. This CDR3 has 15 amino acids. With 3 bases removed from V and 1 base from J, the gap between germline ends came to 12 bases. The CDR3 reads CASSFLGGENTEAFF. The CDR3 DNA reads TGTGCCAGCAGCTTCCTAGGAGGGGAGAACACTGAAGCTTTCTTT. The whole variable domain, remainder taken from reference TRBV7-8 and TRBJ1-1, is GAGVSQSPRYKVAKRGQDVALRCDPISGHVSLFWYQQALGQGPEFLTYFQNEAQLDKSGLPSDRFFAERPEGSVSTLKIQRTQQEDSAVYLCASSFLGGENTEAFFGQGTRLTVV.

The CDR3 spells CASSPTGIGQQFF. The CDR3 DNA sequence: TGTGCCAGCTCACCGACCGGGATCGGCCAGCAGTTCTTC. The chain employs TRBV18 and TRBJ2-1; D is possibly TRBD2 (5 bases). Germline CDR1 is KGHSH and CDR2 is LQKENI. The CDR3 contains 13 residues. Trimming shortened V by 3 bases and J by 11 bases, and 14 bases separated the two germline ends.

The chain has TRBV4-1 and TRBJ1-4; D ambiguous. Germline V gives CDR1 MGHRA, CDR2 YSYEKL. V was clipped by 4 bases and J by 9 bases, with 12 bases between them. The CDR3 has 13 residues. CDR3 residues: CASSPIRFKKLFF. The CDR3, as DNA: TGCGCCAGCAGCCCCATCAGGTTCAAAAAACTGTTTTTT.

The chain combines TRBV7-7 with TRBJ1-2, with TRBD1 matching over 9 bases. Trimming at V came to 5 bases and at J to 11 bases, leaving 9 bases not matched to a gene. This CDR3 has 13 residues. The germline V gene has CDR1 SSHAT and CDR2 FNYEAQ (reference sequence). The CDR3 bases are TGTGCCAGCAGCCCCTGGACAGGGGAAGGTTACACCTTC. It codes for CASSPWTGEGYTF.

This chain links TRBV28 with TRBJ1-5; maybe TRBD1 (6 bases). Germline loops: CDR1 MDHEN, CDR2 SYDVKM. This CDR3 has 16 amino acids. The V end lost 5 bases, the J end lost 1 base, and 15 bases lay between the germline ends. Here the CDR3 reads CASSRYGQLSNQPQHF. In DNA, the CDR3 is TGTGCCAGCAGTCGTTACGGACAGTTAAGCAATCAGCCCCAGCATTTT.

Regarding this clone: Mismatch with germline at one junction end may stem from a read error. The CDR3 DNA follows: TGTGCCACAAACCCTCTGGACAGTAACTGTGGCTACACCTTC. Translating it yields CATNPLDSNCGYTF. This chain uses TRBV19 with TRBJ1-2; a weak D match, TRBD1 (6 bases). The CDR3 extends over 14 amino acids. In germline, CDR1 is LNHDA, CDR2 SQIVND (reference sequence). The full variable domain, its missing parts supplied by reference TRBV19 and TRBJ1-2, is DGGITQSPKYLFRKEGQNVTLSCEQNLNHDAMYWYRQDPGQGLRLIYYSQIVNDFQKGDIAEGYSVSREKKESFPLTVTSAQKNPTAFYLCATNPLDSNCGYTFGSGTRLTVV.

The J gene is TRBJ2-5, the V gene TRBV28; a weak D match, TRBD1 (6 bases). Between the trimmed V and J ends, which lost 2 bases and 7 bases, there was a span of 14 bases. This CDR3 has 14 residues. Germline CDR1 is MDHEN and CDR2 is SYDVKM. DNA for the CDR3: TGTGCCAGCAGTTTAGTTCAGGGGCAGAGGACCCAGTACTTC. Translating gives CASSLVQGQRTQYF.

The chain couples TRBV6-6 to TRBJ2-1; 7 bases line up with TRBD1. This CDR3 has 13 amino acids. V lost 9 bases, J lost 3 bases, and 5 bases stayed unmatched. Germline V gene lookup returns CDR1 MNHNY and CDR2 SVGAGI (reference sequence). CDR3 nucleotide sequence: TGTGCCAGTGGGACAGCAAGCTACAATGAGCAGTTCTTC. It translates to CASGTASYNEQFF.

V gene TRBV6-1 combines with J gene TRBJ2-7; TRBD1 matches 7 bases. The V gene's germline CDR1 is MNHNS and CDR2 SASEGT. Trimming took 11 bases from V and 6 from J; bases not matched to a gene: 13. The CDR3 is 13 residues long. CDR3 protein: CAGPGQVGREQYF. CDR3 nucleotides: TGTGCCGGGCCCGGACAGGTAGGGCGCGAGCAGTACTTC.

This rearrangement joins TRBV28 to TRBJ2-2, with TRBD2 identical over 10 bases. The CDR3 spans 17 residues. After removal of 4 bases from V and 4 bases from J, the junction contained 9 bases not matched to a gene. The germline V gene encodes CDR1 MDHEN and CDR2 SYDVKM. CDR3 region: CASSWGGASGSTGELFF. The CDR3 DNA sequence: TGTGCCAGCAGTTGGGGGGGGGCTAGCGGGAGCACCGGGGAGCTGTTTTTT.

The chain couples TRBV5-8 to TRBJ2-3; 9 bases line up with TRBD1. This CDR3 has 16 residues. Germline CDR1 is SGHTS and CDR2 is YDEGEE. Germline trimming cut 4 bases from V and 0 bases from J; bases unmatched to any gene: 6. CDR3 coding DNA: TGTGCCAGCAGCAGGGGACAGGGTATAAGCACAGATACGCAGTATTTT. Translating it yields CASSRGQGISTDTQYF.

This clone has a handful of counts. The V and J genes are TRBV9 and TRBJ2-2; D is unresolved. The ends were cut back, 0 bases at V and 6 bases at J, with 15 bases in the middle. The CDR3 has 16 residues. Germline V gene data show CDR1 as SGDLS and CDR2 as YYNGEE. The CDR3 region is CASSVAPQLLAGELFF. CDR3 nucleotide sequence: TGTGCCAGCAGCGTAGCTCCCCAACTCCTCGCCGGGGAGCTGTTTTTT.